This TCR beta chain was obtained from a study of spatial heterogeneity in lung cancer. This clonotype was detected only a few times. Time point specified: blood at routine non-recurrence follow-up after resection. Whole RNA was taken from tumor, nontumor lung or frozen PBMC; it was then sequenced unsorted. TCRdb itself ran the 5' RACE reads through MiXCR, one entry per CDR3 protein. The sample includes 45,000 to 55,000 distinct CDR3 sequences, roughly 10% of them seen just once. V dropped 4 bases and J dropped 4; count of bases not matched to a gene: 6. This CDR3 contains 13 residues. Germline lookup yields CDR1 SQVTM and CDR2 ANQGSEA.

The chain recombines TRBV29-1 with TRBJ1-2; 7 nucleotides line up with TRBD1. This specimen consisted of PBMCs, obtained at follow-up. The origin of this receptor is a male donor with early-stage non-small cell lung cancer. CDR3 sequence reads: CSVGMGQTYGYTF. The CDR3 region has the DNA TGCAGCGTTGGGATGGGACAGACCTATGGCTACACCTTC.